Presented here are 13 T cell receptor beta chains from one specimen sequenced in a study of OX40 agonist ivuxolimab in advanced cancers. This table comes from immunoSEQ multiplex PCR, and its TCRdb copy is limited to in-frame clones, with some not included. Of 120,000 or so clones listed, over 85% are singletons. The sequencing here drew on CD4+ or CD8+ T cells sorted from blood, taken in a trial of the OX40 agonist ivuxolimab. The receptors come from an adult with an advanced solid tumor such as melanoma, head and neck, liver or kidney cancer.

CDR3 in DNA: TGTGCCAGTAGTATTCCCAGGGACCTTGGAAACACCATATATTTT. Its protein is CASSIPRDLGNTIYF. The chain is built from TRBV19 and TRBJ1-3; a possible D gene is TRBD1 (5 bases). CDR1 is LNHDA and CDR2 is SQIVND in the germline V gene (reference sequence). V was cut by 3 bases and J by 3 bases, with 12 bases left in between. This CDR3 is built from 15 residues.

The chain is built from TRBV5-1 and TRBJ2-1; D is possibly TRBD2 (6 bases). This CDR3 has 13 residues. The V gene's germline CDR1 is SGHRS and CDR2 YFSETQ. V lost 1 base and J lost 7, with 9 bases in between. CDR3 residues: CASSLPGGNEQFF. The CDR3, as DNA: TGCGCCAGCAGCTTGCCCGGAGGGAATGAGCAGTTCTTC.

The chain carries TRBV5-1 and TRBJ2-2, with 9 bases matching TRBD1. Germline CDR1 and CDR2: SGHRS and YFSETQ. With 4 bases clipped from V and 6 bases from J, the junction kept 7 bases outside the gene matches. This CDR3 comprises 15 residues. CDR3: CASSPRTGDAGELFF. The DNA for the CDR3 is TGCGCCAGCAGCCCGCGGACAGGGGACGCCGGGGAGCTGTTTTTT.

In DNA form, the CDR3 reads TGTGCCAGCAGTAAGGACAGGGAAGGTCAGCCCCAGCATTTT. Translating it yields CASSKDREGQPQHF. V usage is TRBV6-6 and J usage is TRBJ1-5, with TRBD1 identical over 8 bases. The CDR3 has 14 amino acids. The ends lost 5 bases at V and 6 bases at J; junction bases unmatched: 6. Germline CDR1 and CDR2: MNHNY and SVGAGI (reference sequence).

This clone was recorded a few times. The V gene is TRBV7-2, the J gene TRBJ1-6, with a tentative D call TRBD1 (6 bases). With 1 base removed from V and 7 bases from J, the gap between germline ends came to 14 bases. CDR3 length: 16 amino acids. Germline lookup yields CDR1 SGHTA and CDR2 FQGNSA. The CDR3 DNA is TGTGCCAGCAGCTTAGAGATCGGACAGTTAAATTCACCCCTCCACTTT. It encodes CASSLEIGQLNSPLHF.

This chain joins TRBV7-2 and TRBJ1-5; 8 nucleotides line up with TRBD1. The germline CDR1 and CDR2 sequences are SGHTA and FQGNSA. This CDR3 has 15 amino acids. J lost 2 bases, V lost 4 bases, and 4 bases had no gene match. The CDR3 sequence: CASSSGGQGNQPQHF. In DNA, the CDR3 is TGTGCCAGCAGCTCGGGGGGACAGGGCAATCAGCCCCAGCATTTT.

V gene TRBV6-5 combines with J gene TRBJ2-3; D is possibly TRBD1 (6 bases). V lost 2 bases and J lost 2, with 14 bases in between. This CDR3 has 16 amino acids. Germline-derived CDR1 and CDR2 are MNHEY and SVGAGI. CDR3 sequence: CASSYTAGEHTDTQYF. CDR3 nucleotide sequence: TGTGCCAGCAGTTACACGGCAGGGGAACACACAGATACGCAGTATTTT.

The V call is TRBV12-5, the J call TRBJ2-1, with 9 bases aligning to TRBD2. Looked up from germline, CDR1 is LGHNT and CDR2 is FRNRAP. The length of the CDR3 is 17 residues. With 5 bases clipped from V and 3 bases from J, the junction kept 11 bases outside the gene matches. The CDR3: CASGPRAGGRGYNEQFF. CDR3 nucleotide sequence: TGTGCTAGTGGTCCTCGCGCGGGGGGGCGTGGCTACAATGAGCAGTTCTTC.

The rearrangement links TRBV19 to TRBJ2-1, with D hard to call. Per germline, CDR1 LNHDA and CDR2 SQIVND (reference sequence). The CDR3 runs to 14 residues. The V and J ends lost 7 bases and 0 bases respectively, with 10 bases between them. CDR3 sequence: CASKDGSSYNEQFF. The CDR3 DNA sequence: TGTGCCAGTAAAGATGGCAGCTCCTACAATGAGCAGTTCTTC.

V and J are TRBV27 and TRBJ2-7; 7 bases fit TRBD2. V lost 0 bases and J lost 2; bases outside the gene matches: 10. The germline V gene has CDR1 MNHEY and CDR2 SMNVEV (reference sequence). The CDR3 is made up of 17 amino acids. DNA of the CDR3: TGTGCCAGCAGTTTATCCCTTGGGCGGGAGCCCCCCTACGAGCAGTACTTC. This gives the protein CASSLSLGREPPYEQYF.

This sequence joins TRBV5-1 and TRBJ2-3; TRBD2 might be the D (6 bases). V gave up 4 bases and J gave up 4 bases, with 13 bases separating them. The CDR3 sequence is 14 residues long. Germline assignment: CDR1 SGHRS and CDR2 YFSETQ. The DNA of the CDR3 is TGCGCCAGCAGCCCGACTAGTTGGCCAGATACGCAGTATTTT. This gives the protein CASSPTSWPDTQYF.

The J gene is TRBJ1-4, the V gene TRBV6-5, with D perhaps matching TRBD1 (6 bases). The CDR3 length is 14 residues. The germline V gene has CDR1 MNHEY and CDR2 SVGAGI. V dropped 6 bases and J dropped 8 bases, with 16 bases sitting between them. CDR3 nucleotides: TGTGCCAGCAGATCGACAGGCAAACGGGAAAAACTGTTTTTT. Translated: CASRSTGKREKLFF.

In regard to this clone: Other DNA sequences in the same sample also yield this CDR3. V and J are TRBV18 and TRBJ1-1, with D possibly being TRBD1 (5 bases). The CDR3 loop spans 15 amino acids. Germline V gene data show CDR1 as KGHSH and CDR2 as LQKENI. The ends were cut back, 3 bases at V and 5 bases at J, with 16 bases in the middle. The CDR3 DNA follows: TGTGCCAGCTCACCGGGTGGACCCGGGGGGACTGAAGCTTTCTTT. This translates into CASSPGGPGGTEAFF.